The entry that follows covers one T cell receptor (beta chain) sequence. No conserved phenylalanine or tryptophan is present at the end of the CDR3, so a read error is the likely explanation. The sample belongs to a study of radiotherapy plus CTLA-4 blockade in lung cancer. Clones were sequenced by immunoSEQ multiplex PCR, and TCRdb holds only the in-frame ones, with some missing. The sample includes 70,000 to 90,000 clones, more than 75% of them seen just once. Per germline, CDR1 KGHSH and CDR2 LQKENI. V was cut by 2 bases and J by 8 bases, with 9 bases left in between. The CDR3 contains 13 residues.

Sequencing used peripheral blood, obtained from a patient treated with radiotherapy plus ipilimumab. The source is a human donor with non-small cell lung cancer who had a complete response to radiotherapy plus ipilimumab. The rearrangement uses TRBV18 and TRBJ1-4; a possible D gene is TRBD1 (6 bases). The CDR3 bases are TGTGCCAGCTCACCAGAGGGGGGGGAAAAACTGTTTTTA. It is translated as CASSPEGGEKLFL.